This TCR beta chain was identified in a study of regulatory T cells in long-lasting Graves disease. The CDR3 extends over 13 amino acids. Trimming cost V 4 bases and J 3 bases; bases outside gene matches: 5. Per germline, CDR1 SQVTM and CDR2 ANQGSEA. Building the TCR beta libraries relied on iRepertoire HTBI primers, and CDR3 regions underwent Arm-PCR. Authors' processing steps: Gene usage covered 62 TRBV and 14 TRBJ segments. From the multiplex PCR reads, TCRdb called clonotypes with MiXCR, one entry per CDR3 protein. The V and J calls were determined by TCRdb, not by the authors. The sample yields roughly 560,000 distinct CDR3 sequences, roughly 15% seen once. This sample's time point: newly diagnosed GD, antithyroid drugs for less than 3 months. PBMC-derived RNA was used for the TCR library. Patients were enrolled at an endocrinology department in Xi'an, China. Separately, the same data were catalogued under a study of T cells in Graves' hyperthyroidism and ophthalmopathy. That work contributes: The HTBI set primed first-round TCR CDR3 RT-PCR.

The TCR was taken from a middle-aged woman with Graves disease. Sequencing used peripheral blood mononuclear cells (PBMCs), obtained at new diagnosis, from a patient treated with antithyroid drugs. The chain employs TRBV29-1 and TRBJ2-5, with 7 bases lining up with TRBD2. CDR3 DNA: TGCAGCGTTGCGGAACGGGAGGAAGAGACCCAGTACTTC. Encoded protein: CSVAEREEETQYF.